Listed below are T cell receptor beta chains from one sample, sequenced in a study of cytomegalovirus exposure and HLA in healthy donors. This table comes from immunoSEQ multiplex PCR, and its TCRdb copy is limited to in-frame clones, with some not included. The sample has roughly 120,000 clones; 60% to 85% are singletons. The sequenced sample was PBMCs. Receptor source: a man in his fifties or sixties in good health and CMV-seropositive. Both conserved end residues are part of each CDR3. D genes are given only for firm matches. The size entry is marked missing in some rows and otherwise reads once, few, many or a size class.

J,V,length,D,size,DNA,CDR3
TRBJ2-1,TRBV5-6,13,-,-,TGTGCCAGCAGAGGGGTTGGGGGGAATGAGCAGTTCTTC,CASRGVGGNEQFF
TRBJ2-1,TRBV6-1,15,TRBD2,-,TGTGCCAGCACAAAGGGGGGACTAGCGGGAGATGAGCAGTTCTTC,CASTKGGLAGDEQFF
TRBJ1-2,TRBV7-9,11,-,-,TGTGCCAGCACCCTAAAGGGGCGCTACACCTTC,CASTLKGRYTF
TRBJ1-4,TRBV5-4,13,-,-,TGTGCCAGCAGCTTGTGGGGAGACGAAAAACTGTTTTTT,CASSLWGDEKLFF
TRBJ1-2,TRBV11-2,12,-,once,TGTGCCAGCAGCTTAGATCGGGTTTTCTACACCTTC,CASSLDRVFYTF
TRBJ2-3,TRBV6-5,13,TRBD1,-,TGTGCCAGCAGTGGAAAGTCAGGGGGAACGCAGTATTTT,CASSGKSGGTQYF
TRBJ2-3,TRBV2,14,TRBD2,-,TGTGCCAGCCGGACTAGCGGGAGCACAGATACGCAGTATTTT,CASRTSGSTDTQYF
TRBJ2-7,TRBV19,15,TRBD2,once,TGTGCCAGTAGTCCGACTAGCGGTGGCTCCTACGAGCAGTACTTC,CASSPTSGGSYEQYF
TRBJ2-7,TRBV28,14,-,-,TGTGCCAGCAGTTTGAGCACAGGGCCCTCCGAGCAGTACTTC,CASSLSTGPSEQYF
TRBJ2-3,TRBV10-1,15,TRBD2,-,TGCGCCAGCAGGAAATTAGGACTAGCGGGAGATACGCAGTATTTT,CASRKLGLAGDTQYF
TRBJ2-1,TRBV27,15,-,-,TGTGCCAGCAGGCCCCCAGGCAGCTCCTACAATGAGCAGTTCTTC,CASRPPGSSYNEQFF
TRBJ1-2,TRBV18,14,TRBD1,-,TGTGCCAGCTCACCTACGGACAGGGCTCGTGGCTACACCTTC,CASSPTDRARGYTF
TRBJ2-2,TRBV5-4,16,-,-,TGTGCCAGCAACGGACGTTTGCGGGAGAACACCGGGGAGCTGTTTTTT,CASNGRLRENTGELFF
TRBJ1-5,TRBV30,16,-,-,TGTGCCTGGAGTGTGCAGGGCCTAGGGGGCAATCAGCCCCAGCATTTT,CAWSVQGLGGNQPQHF
TRBJ1-4,TRBV14,15,-,-,TGTGCCAGCAGCCAAGATTACGGTTTTAATGAAAAACTGTTTTTT,CASSQDYGFNEKLFF
TRBJ1-1,TRBV29-1,13,-,once,TGCAGCGTGGGAGGGGGACCCAACACTGAAGCTTTCTTT,CSVGGGPNTEAFF
TRBJ2-6,TRBV27,15,-,few,TGTGCCAGCAGTCTCCGACAGGCTGGGGCCAACGTCCTGACTTTC,CASSLRQAGANVLTF
TRBJ2-2,TRBV28,15,-,-,TGTGCCAGCAGTTCCGTAGGGACTTACGCCGGGGAGCTGTTTTTT,CASSSVGTYAGELFF
TRBJ1-2,TRBV27,13,-,many,TGTGCCAGCAGTTTATCTAGGACAGATGGCTACACCTTC,CASSLSRTDGYTF
TRBJ2-2,TRBV19,16,TRBD2,-,TGTGCCAGTAGGCCGCTAGCGGGATTGAACACCGGGGAGCTGTTTTTT,CASRPLAGLNTGELFF
TRBJ2-2,TRBV30,14,-,-,TGTGCCTGGAGGGGACAATCGAACACCGGGGAGCTGTTTTTT,CAWRGQSNTGELFF
TRBJ1-4,TRBV4-2,14,-,-,TGTGCCAGCAGCCAGGGGAGTAGCGTTGAAAAACTGTTTTTT,CASSQGSSVEKLFF
TRBJ1-1,TRBV14,16,TRBD1,-,TGTGCCAGCAGCGAGGGCCGGACAGGAATGAACACTGAAGCTTTCTTT,CASSEGRTGMNTEAFF
TRBJ1-5,TRBV10-3,13,-,few,TGTGCCTCCGGGACACAACACAATCAGCCCCAGCATTTT,CASGTQHNQPQHF
TRBJ1-2,TRBV5-1,14,-,once,TGCGCCAGCAGCTTCAGTCAGGGGTCCTATGGCTACACCTTC,CASSFSQGSYGYTF
TRBJ2-1,TRBV7-9,14,-,-,TGTGCCAGCAGCTTAGCTCTAGACGGGAATGAGCAGTTCTTC,CASSLALDGNEQFF
TRBJ2-2,TRBV2,15,TRBD2,-,TGTGCCAGCAGTAGAGCGGGAGTAGGTACCGGGGAGCTGTTTTTT,CASSRAGVGTGELFF
TRBJ1-4,TRBV19,15,-,-,TGTGCCAGTAGCCTTCGCCGGACAGATAATGAAAAACTGTTTTTT,CASSLRRTDNEKLFF
TRBJ1-1,TRBV28,13,-,few,TGTGCCAGCAGCAAGCCCGATCGCGCTGAAGCTTTCTTT,CASSKPDRAEAFF
TRBJ1-6,TRBV6-5,16,-,once,TGTGCCAGCAGTTATGGAAGGGACACCTATAATTCACCCCTCCACTTT,CASSYGRDTYNSPLHF
TRBJ2-1,TRBV7-2,19,-,-,TGTGCCAGCAGCTTAGACCGTCCCCTTCCGGGAGCCTCCTACAATGAGCAGTTCTTC,CASSLDRPLPGASYNEQFF
TRBJ1-3,TRBV30,13,-,-,TGTGCCTGGAGTGGAGGAAGGGGGAACACCATATATTTT,CAWSGGRGNTIYF
TRBJ1-2,TRBV27,13,TRBD1,-,TGTGCCAGCAGTGAGGGACAGGGGAATGGCTACACCTTC,CASSEGQGNGYTF
TRBJ1-4,TRBV7-9,14,TRBD1,-,TGTGCCAGCAGCTTAGGACAGGGGATAGAAAAACTGTTTTTT,CASSLGQGIEKLFF
TRBJ2-1,TRBV4-1,14,-,-,TGCGCCAGCAGCCAAAACAGGCCCTACAATGAGCAGTTCTTC,CASSQNRPYNEQFF
TRBJ1-1,TRBV28,14,-,-,TGTGCCAGCCTGGCAGGGTCGTTAGGGAATGAAGCTTTCTTT,CASLAGSLGNEAFF
TRBJ2-3,TRBV6-5,14,-,-,TGTGCCAGCAGCCTGGCTCTAGCCGGGGATACGCAGTATTTT,CASSLALAGDTQYF
TRBJ2-2,TRBV18,15,TRBD1,-,TGTGCCAGCTCACCCGGACAGGGTGGCCACGGGGAGCTGTTTTTT,CASSPGQGGHGELFF
TRBJ2-1,TRBV7-8,17,TRBD2,-,TGTGCCAGCAGCTTAGCTGACGGACTAGCGGGAGGTCCTGAGCAGTTCTTC,CASSLADGLAGGPEQFF
TRBJ2-6,TRBV27,15,-,many,TGTGCCAGCAGACAGGGTGGCACTGGGGCCAACGTCCTGACTTTC,CASRQGGTGANVLTF
TRBJ2-2,TRBV7-9,15,TRBD2,once,TGTGCCAGCAGCTTTGGAGGGAGGGATACCGGGGAGCTGTTTTTT,CASSFGGRDTGELFF
TRBJ1-2,TRBV4-2,14,-,few,TGTGCCAGCAGCTTGCGGTTCATGAACTATGGCTACACCTTC,CASSLRFMNYGYTF
TRBJ2-2,TRBV6-1,17,-,-,TGTGCCAGCAGTGAAAGGGGCGGCGGGACGAACACCGGGGAGCTGTTTTTT,CASSERGGGTNTGELFF
TRBJ1-1,TRBV5-4,15,-,-,TGTGCCAGCAGCTTGGCTCGGAGTTTGAACACTGAAGCTTTCTTT,CASSLARSLNTEAFF
TRBJ1-6,TRBV29-1,13,-,-,TGCAGCGTTAAGGAGACAGAAAGTTCACCCCTCCACTTT,CSVKETESSPLHF
TRBJ1-5,TRBV7-9,14,-,-,TGTGCCAGCAGCTTCCAGGGTACGAGCCAGCCCCAGCATTTT,CASSFQGTSQPQHF